Each of the 3 T cell receptor beta chains below was sequenced from the same sample in a study of cytomegalovirus exposure and HLA in healthy donors. Vbeta (60) and Jbeta (13) primers were used in the PCR. The data were produced by immunoSEQ multiplex PCR, yet TCRdb's version contains in-frame clones alone and is incomplete. The sample comprises 85,000 to 110,000 clones, 75% to 85% of which are singletons, and about a tenth rests with the top ten. The material sequenced was PBMCs. The origin of the receptors is a woman younger than 35 in good health and CMV-seropositive.

The rearrangement joins TRBV6-4 to TRBJ2-1; 7 nucleotides match TRBD2. The CDR3 is 15 residues long. The V gene end was trimmed by 5 bases and the J gene end by 5 bases; junction bases not matched to a gene: 9. CDR1 MRHNA and CDR2 SNTAGT come from the germline V gene. The CDR3 nucleotides read TGTGCCAGCAGTTGGGTAAGCGGGATGAACAATGAGCAGTTCTTC. The encoded protein is CASSWVSGMNNEQFF.

The chain couples TRBV6-1 to TRBJ1-6; 7 nucleotides line up with TRBD1. V shed 6 bases, J shed 8 bases, and the junction held 7 bases outside the gene matches. CDR1 and CDR2 from the germline V gene are MNHNS and SASEGT. The CDR3 has 14 amino acids. The CDR3 DNA reads TGTGCCAGCAGGGTTACAGGGGAACATTCACCCCTCCACTTT. This codes for CASRVTGEHSPLHF.

The rearrangement joins TRBV5-4 to TRBJ2-5; maybe TRBD1 (5 bases). CDR3 length: 13 residues. Trimming pared 5 bases from V and 3 bases from J, leaving 11 bases between. The germline V gene encodes CDR1 SGHNT and CDR2 YYREEE (reference sequence). The CDR3: CASSPGREETQYF. The CDR3 DNA is TGTGCCAGCAGTCCGGGCAGGGAAGAGACCCAGTACTTC.